The clone carrying this TCR beta chain was found many times. Its target is not known. CDR1 is SGHRS, CDR2 YFSETQ, per germline. With 3 bases clipped from V and 4 bases from J, the junction kept 6 bases outside the gene matches. The CDR3 has 16 amino acids. RNA transcripts gave rise to amplified TCR beta CDR3 regions. The study used the HTBI primer set for a first-round RT-PCR of the TCR CDR3. TCRdb analysed the multiplex PCR reads with MiXCR anew, one entry per CDR3 protein. The repertoire has about 400,000 distinct CDR3 sequences, more than 12% of them found once; the top ten carry around 20%. This record belongs to a study of T cells in Graves' hyperthyroidism and ophthalmopathy. Ophthalmopathy patients had moderate-to-severe active disease, CAS ≥3, NOSPECS ≥4, and disease duration under 3 months. The diagnostic basis comprised clinical symptoms, serum thyroxine and TRAb, thyroid ultrasound and orbital computed tomography.

Study outcomes and limitations: In the analysis, a 13 V-J model separated ophthalmopathy from stable hyperthyroidism. The model foresaw ophthalmopathy a median around 6 months prior to onset.

This receptor was taken from a young woman with Graves' ophthalmopathy. The sample consisted of blood. V usage is TRBV5-1 and J usage is TRBJ2-3, with 12 bases fitting TRBD2. CDR3 sequence (DNA): TGCGCCAGCAGCTCGGGACTAGCGGGTCGTGCAGATACGCAGTATTTT. It yields the protein CASSSGLAGRADTQYF.